The 32 T cell receptor beta chains reported below all come from one sample, sequenced in a study of patients and donors after allogeneic stem cell transplantation. MiXCR, applied by TCRdb to the RT-PCR reads, yields one record per CDR3 protein. The sample comprises about 960,000 distinct CDR3 sequences, roughly 18% of which are singletons, and roughly 6.4% rests with the top ten. Input material: blood, either unsorted or a sorted T cell fraction (not recorded which). These receptor sequences come from a human donor who was either an allogeneic HSCT recipient or a stem cell or donor lymphocyte infusion donor (not recorded which). It is not recorded whose cells these are; they may come from a transplant donor.

The rearrangement uses TRBV12-3 or TRBV12-4 and TRBJ2-5, with 10 bases lining up with TRBD1. V shed 5 bases and J 2 bases; nucleotides not matched to a gene: 14. This CDR3 region has 18 residues. CDR3 amino acids: CASSRQIPGTGEQETQYF. CDR3 bases: TGTGCCAGCAGTAGACAGATACCCGGGACAGGGGAACAAGAGACCCAGTACTTC.

This clonotype came up many times. The gene calls are TRBV20-1 and TRBJ1-2; tentative D call: TRBD1 (5 bases). Deletions cut 0 bases from V and 7 bases from J, with 9 bases between. CDR3 length equals 12 residues. Germline lookup yields CDR1 DFQATT and CDR2 SNEGSKA (reference sequence). In DNA form, the CDR3 reads TGCAGTGCTAGAGATCAGGGATCTGGCTACACCTTC. Translating gives CSARDQGSGYTF.

This clonotype was counted ten times or more. CDR3 region: CASSPGQGDQPQHF. The CDR3 DNA reads TGCGCCAGCAGCCCGGGACAGGGCGATCAGCCCCAGCATTTT. The gene calls are TRBV5-1 and TRBJ1-5, with 9 bases matching TRBD1. This CDR3 comprises 14 residues. V trimming: 4 bases; J trimming: 5 bases; junction bases outside the gene matches: 4. The germline V gene encodes CDR1 SGHRS and CDR2 YFSETQ.

The chain carries TRBV21-1 and TRBJ2-7. TRBV21-1 is a pseudogene locus. The CDR3 totals 14 residues. CDR3 in DNA: TGTGCCAGCAGCAAAGGCCGACTGTCCTACGAGCAGTACTTC. As protein: CASSKGRLSYEQYF.

The chain is built from TRBV24-1 and TRBJ2-3; 13 nucleotides agree with TRBD2. From germline, CDR1 is KGHDR and CDR2 SFDVKD. J was trimmed by 8 bases and V by 3 bases; bases with no gene match: 7. This CDR3 spans 16 amino acids. This chain's CDR3 is CATSDGLAGVLATQYF. In DNA, the CDR3 is TGTGCCACCAGTGATGGACTAGCGGGAGTGTTGGCTACGCAGTATTTT.

This clonotype showed up many times. This chain connects TRBV5-1 to TRBJ1-2; D not resolved. V lost 1 base to trimming and J lost 4 bases, with 11 bases between them. Germline CDR1 reads SGHRS; CDR2 reads YFSETQ. This CDR3 region has 14 residues. CDR3 sequence (DNA): TGCGCCAGCAGCTTGCAGCGGGAAGGCTATGGCTACACCTTC. Its protein is CASSLQREGYGYTF.

This clonotype was observed a few times. The chain joins TRBV5-1 to TRBJ2-7, with 9 bases that match TRBD2. The germline V gene has CDR1 SGHRS and CDR2 YFSETQ. Trimming cost V 5 bases and J 5 bases; bases outside gene matches: 8. The CDR3 loop spans 14 amino acids. The DNA for the CDR3 is TGCGCCAGCAGGGAAGCTAGCGGGAATCACGAGCAGTACTTC. This gives the protein CASREASGNHEQYF.

This clonotype was observed a handful of times. This sequence joins TRBV20-1 and TRBJ2-1; D ambiguous. Deletions cut 1 base from V and 0 bases from J, with 7 bases between. Looked up from germline, CDR1 is DFQATT and CDR2 is SNEGSKA (reference sequence). The length of the CDR3 is 14 residues. The CDR3 here is CSARGAPSYNEQFF. The DNA for the CDR3 is TGCAGTGCTAGAGGCGCTCCCTCCTACAATGAGCAGTTCTTC.

In its sample, this clonotype was seen a few times. This chain uses TRBV12-3 or TRBV12-4 with TRBJ2-1; D is perhaps TRBD2 (5 bases). V was pared by 6 bases and J by 8 bases, with 17 bases between. The CDR3 spans 14 residues. For the CDR3, the DNA is TGTGCCAGCAGCCCAGAGGGTAGACACGATGAGCAGTTCTTC. This translates into CASSPEGRHDEQFF.

This clonotype was detected only a few times. One junction end does not reproduce the germline sequence, and a read error may be involved. The CDR3 sequence is CASSVAPDPGYF. For the CDR3, the DNA is TGTGCCAGCAGCGTAGCACCGGACCCAGGGTATTTT. The chain joins TRBV9 to TRBJ1-5; a possible D gene is TRBD1 (5 bases). CDR1 is SGDLS, CDR2 YYNGEE, per germline. The CDR3 runs to 12 residues.

For the CDR3, the DNA is TGTGCCAGCAGCCTTCTCGGGGTAGCGGGAGACACAGATACGCAGTATTTT. Its translation: CASSLLGVAGDTDTQYF. The V gene is TRBV12-3 or TRBV12-4, the J gene TRBJ2-3, with TRBD2 matching 9 bases. V shed 6 bases and J 2 bases; nucleotides not matched to a gene: 12. The CDR3 totals 17 residues.

This clonotype was counted a few times. The chain has TRBV5-1 and TRBJ2-2; D is uncertain. V lost 0 bases and J lost 6, with 12 bases in between. Germline loops: CDR1 SGHRS, CDR2 YFSETQ. This CDR3 spans 15 amino acids. The CDR3 sequence is CASSLEIALAGELFF. The CDR3 DNA sequence: TGCGCCAGCAGCTTGGAAATTGCGTTGGCCGGGGAGCTGTTTTTT.

The chain couples TRBV5-6 to TRBJ2-7, with a tentative D call TRBD1 (6 bases). CDR3 size: 14 residues. CDR1 is SGHDT and CDR2 is YYEEEE in the germline V gene. V shed 4 bases and J shed 3 bases, with 14 bases lying between them. As DNA, the CDR3 is TGTGCCAGCAGCCTCCGGGACATGTTCTACGAGCAGTACTTC. Its protein is CASSLRDMFYEQYF.

This clonotype was recorded a few times. The gene calls are TRBV10-3 and TRBJ2-2, with D tentatively TRBD2 (5 bases). The germline V and J ends were trimmed by 8 bases and 5 bases, with 9 bases remaining between them. Germline values: CDR1 ENHRY, CDR2 SYGVKD. The CDR3 extends over 12 amino acids. The CDR3 protein is CAIGLYTGELFF. CDR3 nucleotides: TGTGCCATCGGACTCTATACCGGGGAGCTGTTTTTT.

This clonotype was observed a handful of times. The rearrangement links TRBV29-1 to TRBJ1-2, with a possible D match to TRBD1 (5 bases). Trimming took off 7 bases at V and 6 bases at J, with 9 bases between the two ends. This CDR3 is built from 10 residues. The germline gives CDR1 SQVTM, CDR2 ANQGSEA. CDR3 DNA sequence: TGCAGCGGCGGGACGGATGGCTACACCTTC. Residues: CSGGTDGYTF.

The table lists this clonotype with a few counts. CDR3: CASSLMGQGYYGYTF. As DNA, the CDR3 is TGTGCCAGCAGTTTAATGGGACAGGGGTATTATGGCTACACCTTC. V gene TRBV12-3 or TRBV12-4 combines with J gene TRBJ1-2; 10 nucleotides agree with TRBD1. The CDR3 runs to 15 residues. V gave up 2 bases and J gave up 5 bases; unmatched junction bases: 5.

The count of this clonotype is one. DNA of the CDR3: TGTGCCAGCAGCTTACCCTCCGCGGGAGGAGGCAATGAGCAGTTCTTC. Amino acid sequence: CASSLPSAGGGNEQFF. This chain links TRBV7-2 with TRBJ2-1; 8 bases map to TRBD2. V shed 2 bases and J 6 bases; nucleotides not matched to a gene: 9. The CDR3 is made up of 16 amino acids. CDR1 and CDR2 (germline): SGHTA, FQGNSA.

This clonotype was seen only a few times. The J gene is TRBJ2-2, the V gene TRBV20-1, with D maybe TRBD2 (6 bases). Germline loops: CDR1 DFQATT, CDR2 SNEGSKA (reference sequence). Trimming removed 3 bases from V and 6 bases from J, with 8 bases in between. CDR3 length: 12 residues. This chain's CDR3 is CSARSSAGELFF. CDR3 sequence (DNA): TGCAGTGCTAGGTCTAGCGCCGGGGAGCTGTTTTTT.

The gene calls are TRBV25-1 and TRBJ1-1; D is unclear. The CDR3 totals 15 residues. Germline V gives CDR1 MGHDK, CDR2 SYGVNS. V lost 1 base and J 6 bases, leaving 15 bases between the germline ends. CDR3 nucleotide sequence: TGTGCCAGCAGTGAATCGCGGGTGGTGAAGGCTGAAGCTTTCTTT. This codes for CASSESRVVKAEAFF.

This clonotype was seen more than once but under ten times. The chain employs TRBV29-1 and TRBJ1-1; tentatively, D is TRBD1 (6 bases). CDR1 SQVTM and CDR2 ANQGSEA come from the germline V gene. The CDR3 runs to 13 residues. Between the trimmed V and J ends, which lost 6 bases and 0 bases, there was a span of 11 bases. Here the CDR3 DNA reads TGCAGCGTACAGGGAGGTATGAACACTGAAGCTTTCTTT. Its translation: CSVQGGMNTEAFF.

Note on this clonotype: A much larger clone lies a single base off, so this may be a read error. V is TRBV7-9 and J is TRBJ1-1, with 8 nucleotides matching TRBD1. CDR1 and CDR2 from the germline V gene are SEHNR and FQNEAQ (reference sequence). CDR3 length: 13 residues. Germline trimming cut 4 bases from V and 7 bases from J; bases unmatched to any gene: 5. CDR3 in amino acids: CASSSDRGNEAFF. In DNA form, the CDR3 reads TGTGCCAGCAGCTCCGACAGGGGAAATGAAGCTTTCTTT.

In its sample, this clonotype was seen a few times. The J gene is TRBJ2-7, the V gene TRBV18; the match to TRBD1 covers 10 bases. Trimming at V came to 4 bases and at J to 2 bases, leaving 5 bases not matched to a gene. The CDR3 is 15 residues long. Germline V gene data show CDR1 as KGHSH and CDR2 as LQKENI. Here the CDR3 reads CASSLSGTGAYEQYF. CDR3 nucleotide sequence: TGTGCCAGCTCACTATCCGGGACAGGGGCCTACGAGCAGTACTTC. Variable domain in full (rest from reference TRBV18 and TRBJ2-7): NAGVMQNPRHLVRRRGQEARLRCSPMKGHSHVYWYRQLPEEGLKFMVYLQKENIIDESGMPKERFSAEFPKEGPSILRIQQVVRGDSAAYFCASSLSGTGAYEQYFGPGTRLTVT.

Only a few counts were recorded for this clonotype. This chain links TRBV27 with TRBJ1-1; no clear D. The V gene lost 1 base and the J gene lost 0 bases, with 12 bases spanning the gap. This CDR3 spans 16 amino acids. Germline V gene lookup returns CDR1 MNHEY and CDR2 SMNVEV (reference sequence). The CDR3 nucleotides are TGTGCCAGCAGTTTATTTCGACGCCAGGTGAACACTGAAGCTTTCTTT. Translation gives CASSLFRRQVNTEAFF.

This clonotype has only a few counts. The chain combines TRBV12-3 or TRBV12-4 with TRBJ2-7, with D tentatively TRBD2 (6 bases). The V end lost 5 bases, the J end lost 0 bases, and 11 bases lay between the germline ends. The CDR3 is 14 residues long. CDR3 sequence reads: CASSPETSSYEQYF. DNA for the CDR3: TGTGCCAGCAGTCCCGAGACTAGCTCCTACGAGCAGTACTTC.

The V and J genes are TRBV7-8 and TRBJ1-5; possibly TRBD1 for D (5 bases). Germline CDR1 and CDR2: SGHVS and FQNEAQ. With 4 bases removed from V and 3 bases from J, the gap between germline ends came to 13 bases. The CDR3 consists of 15 residues. The CDR3 loop reads CASSSFGGNNQPQHF. In DNA, the CDR3 is TGTGCCAGCAGCTCCTTTGGGGGAAACAATCAGCCCCAGCATTTT.

The CDR3: CASGQINQPQHF. The CDR3 coding sequence is TGTGCCAGCGGACAGATCAATCAGCCCCAGCATTTT. The chain carries TRBV6-5 and TRBJ1-5, with D perhaps matching TRBD1 (6 bases). Germline CDR1 MNHEY, CDR2 SVGAGI. The V end lost 8 bases, the J end lost 3 bases, and 8 bases lay between the germline ends. The CDR3 loop spans 12 amino acids.

The sample holds many counts of this clonotype. The chain carries TRBV12-3 or TRBV12-4 and TRBJ2-7; TRBD1 might be the D (5 bases). This CDR3 spans 13 amino acids. The V end was cut by 5 bases, the J end by 6 bases, with 14 bases between. Here the CDR3 reads CASSTDSGREQYF. The CDR3 nucleotides are TGTGCCAGCAGTACCGACTCAGGGCGCGAGCAGTACTTC.

This clonotype was observed a few times. The genes are TRBV12-3 or TRBV12-4 and TRBJ2-1; no clear D gene. V lost 6 bases, J lost 6 bases, and 18 bases lay in between. The CDR3 is made up of 15 amino acids. The CDR3: CASRETGPRSNEQFF. The DNA of the CDR3 is TGTGCCAGCAGAGAAACCGGGCCCAGGTCCAATGAGCAGTTCTTC.

The chain links TRBV14 to TRBJ2-7, with D possibly matching TRBD1 (5 bases). Germline assignment: CDR1 SGHDN and CDR2 FVKESK. There are 15 residues in the CDR3. Trimming shortened V by 4 bases and J by 4 bases, and 17 bases separated the two germline ends. The CDR3 bases are TGTGCCAGCAGCCCCAGGGATCCTGGATGGTACGAGCAGTACTTC. Its protein product is CASSPRDPGWYEQYF.

The V gene is TRBV20-1, the J gene TRBJ2-2; 7 nucleotides agree with TRBD1. The V segment lost 4 bases and the J segment 0 bases; nucleotides outside the gene matches: 2. Germline V gene data show CDR1 as DFQATT and CDR2 as SNEGSKA (reference sequence). The CDR3 runs 14 residues. The CDR3 here is CSAKGQANTGELFF. CDR3 coding DNA: TGCAGTGCTAAAGGACAGGCGAACACCGGGGAGCTGTTTTTT.

This clonotype was recorded a few times. The rearrangement links TRBV12-3 or TRBV12-4 to TRBJ2-1; 9 bases align to TRBD1. CDR3 length: 16 residues. Trimming took 5 bases from V and 8 from J; bases not matched to a gene: 13. In nucleotides, the CDR3 is TGTGCCAGCAGTCAGCCCCGGGACAGGGTAAGGGATGAGCAGTTCTTC. This gives the protein CASSQPRDRVRDEQFF.

The chain recombines TRBV3-1 with TRBJ2-1; tentative D call: TRBD2 (5 bases). The V end was cut by 1 base, the J end by 3 bases, with 10 bases between. CDR3 length equals 15 residues. Germline V CDR1 and CDR2: LGHDT, YNNKEL (reference sequence). The CDR3 spells CASSQVVGVYNEQFF. In nucleotides, the CDR3 is TGTGCCAGCAGCCAAGTCGTGGGAGTCTACAATGAGCAGTTCTTC.